A selection of T cell receptor beta chains follows, all from one sample in a study of T cell responses to AZD1222 COVID-19 vaccine. TCRdb's copy holds only in-frame clones and misses some; the assay was immunoSEQ multiplex PCR. The table lists about 150,000 clones, around 89% of them singletons. The sequencing here drew on peripheral blood, taken on day 0 of AZD1222 vaccination. The receptors come from an adult in good health. Both conserved end residues are part of each CDR3. D genes are given only for firm matches. Expanded clones get a size class; other rows say once, few or many, or leave the size out.

d_call	clone_size	v_call	j_call	cdr3_aa	cdr3_nt
NA	NA	TRBV7-8	TRBJ2-7	CASSLGATAAYEQYF	TGTGCCAGCAGCCTCGGGGCGACGGCAGCCTACGAGCAGTACTTC
NA	NA	TRBV23-1	TRBJ2-3	CASSHGTDTQYF	TGCGCCAGCAGTCACGGCACAGATACGCAGTATTTT
TRBD1	NA	TRBV6-5	TRBJ1-2	CASSTTGAQVYGYTF	TGTGCCAGCAGCACGACAGGGGCTCAGGTCTATGGCTACACCTTC
NA	NA	TRBV7-9	TRBJ1-2	CASSLATREWDYGYTF	TGTGCCAGCAGCTTAGCTACCAGGGAATGGGACTATGGCTACACCTTC
NA	NA	TRBV6-2/TRBV6-3	TRBJ1-1	CASSDRVRHTEAFF	TGTGCCAGCAGTGACCGGGTCAGACACACTGAAGCTTTCTTT
NA	few	TRBV5-4	TRBJ1-5	CASSLYNQPQHF	TGTGCCAGCAGCTTGTACAATCAGCCCCAGCATTTT
NA	NA	TRBV12-3/TRBV12-4	TRBJ2-2	CASSTVGVGELFF	TGTGCCAGCAGCACCGTGGGTGTCGGGGAGCTGTTTTTT
TRBD2	NA	TRBV7-3	TRBJ2-1	CASSLILANYNEQFF	TGTGCCAGCAGCTTAATACTAGCGAATTACAATGAGCAGTTCTTC
NA	NA	TRBV11-3	TRBJ1-1	CASSSRADGVNTEAFF	TGTGCCAGCAGCTCCCGCGCCGACGGGGTGAACACTGAAGCTTTCTTT
NA	NA	TRBV19	TRBJ2-7	CASSRTTGGPYEQYF	TGTGCCAGTAGTAGGACCACGGGCGGTCCCTACGAGCAGTACTTC
NA	NA	TRBV11-3	TRBJ1-1	CASSLLSGNTEAFF	TGTGCCAGCAGCCTATTATCCGGGAACACTGAAGCTTTCTTT
NA	NA	TRBV5-1	TRBJ1-2	CASSSNTNGQASF	TGCGCCAGCAGCTCTAACACGAACGGGCAGGCCAGCTTC
NA	NA	TRBV7-2	TRBJ1-2	CASSPNPVLNYGYTF	TGTGCCAGCAGCCCCAACCCCGTTTTAAACTATGGCTACACCTTC
NA	NA	TRBV7-2	TRBJ1-2	CASSEIDRPGWSF	TGTGCCAGCAGCGAAATAGACAGACCCGGCTGGTCCTTC
TRBD2	NA	TRBV7-9	TRBJ2-3	CASSLDTSGNTDTQYF	TGTGCCAGCAGCTTAGACACTAGCGGTAACACAGATACGCAGTATTTT
NA	once	TRBV28	TRBJ2-7	CASSLPVGVEYF	TGTGCCAGCAGTTTACCCGTTGGCGTGGAGTACTTC
NA	NA	TRBV11-2	TRBJ2-2	CASSLGLVPTGELFF	TGTGCCAGCAGCTTGGGTCTAGTCCCCACCGGGGAGCTGTTTTTT
NA	NA	TRBV6-5	TRBJ2-6	CASSYSMSGANVLTF	TGTGCCAGCAGTTACTCGATGTCTGGGGCCAACGTCCTGACTTTC
TRBD2	NA	TRBV7-2	TRBJ2-3	CASSREGWGTDTQYF	TGTGCCAGCAGCCGGGAGGGTTGGGGCACAGATACGCAGTATTTT
NA	NA	TRBV11-3	TRBJ2-7	CASSLGVDYEQYF	TGTGCCAGCAGTTTAGGGGTTGACTACGAGCAGTACTTC
NA	NA	TRBV6-5	TRBJ1-4	CASSPGFLNEKLFF	TGTGCCAGCAGTCCAGGGTTCCTGAATGAAAAACTGTTTTTT
NA	NA	TRBV5-1	TRBJ2-2	CASSLGPSNTGELFF	TGCGCCAGCAGCTTAGGGCCTTCGAACACCGGGGAGCTGTTTTTT
NA	NA	TRBV5-6	TRBJ2-7	CASSLVLGPYEQYF	TGTGCCAGCAGCTTGGTGCTGGGCCCCTACGAGCAGTACTTC
TRBD1	NA	TRBV5-6	TRBJ1-1	CASSSPHRGNTEAFF	TGTGCCAGCAGCTCCCCCCACAGGGGGAACACTGAAGCTTTCTTT
TRBD2	NA	TRBV18	TRBJ2-1	CASSPNKRELQFF	TGTGCCAGCTCACCAAATAAGCGGGAGTTACAGTTCTTC
NA	NA	TRBV12-1	TRBJ2-1	CASSPSGLAPHEQFF	TGTGCCAGCAGCCCCAGCGGGTTAGCTCCTCATGAGCAGTTCTTC